Shown below are 20 T cell receptor beta chains from a single sample sequenced in a study of cytomegalovirus exposure and HLA in healthy donors. Vbeta (60) and Jbeta (13) primers were used in the PCR. Using immunoSEQ multiplex PCR, the repertoire was profiled, and TCRdb retains in-frame clones only, with some absent. The table includes about 130,000 clones, approximately 82% detected once. The specimen was PBMCs. Receptors were obtained from a woman aged 18-29 years in good health and CMV-seropositive.

The genes are TRBV7-8 and TRBJ2-5; D gene ambiguous. The CDR3 is made up of 15 amino acids. V was pared by 4 bases and J by 11 bases, with 23 bases between. The germline gives CDR1 SGHVS, CDR2 FQNEAQ. For the CDR3, the DNA is TGTGCCAGCAGCTCAACACAAACTACGATCTATGAGCAGTACTTC. This translates into CASSSTQTTIYEQYF.

This clone was recorded once. The chain joins TRBV29-1 to TRBJ1-3; the D gene is possibly TRBD1 (6 bases). This CDR3 region has 12 residues. Trimming removed 4 bases from V and 3 bases from J, with 7 bases in between. CDR1 and CDR2 from the germline V gene are SQVTM and ANQGSEA. The CDR3 region is CSVGTVGNTIYF. The CDR3 bases are TGCAGCGTTGGGACAGTTGGAAACACCATATATTTT.

In nucleotides, the CDR3 is TGCGCCAGCAGCTCTCGCCAGGGGGTAACGGAGACCCAGTACTTC. Residues: CASSSRQGVTETQYF. The genes are TRBV5-1 and TRBJ2-5, with 7 nucleotides matching TRBD1. The germline gives CDR1 SGHRS, CDR2 YFSETQ. The ends lost 3 bases at V and 5 bases at J; junction bases unmatched: 10. This CDR3 region has 15 residues.

This clone was found once. The chain uses TRBV5-1 and TRBJ2-3; D not resolved. CDR1 and CDR2 from the germline V gene are SGHRS and YFSETQ. CDR3 length: 14 residues. Trimming removed 0 bases from V and 5 bases from J, with 10 bases in between. The CDR3 loop is CASSLEDRGDTQYF. CDR3 DNA: TGCGCCAGCAGCTTGGAAGATCGCGGAGATACGCAGTATTTT.

CDR3 loop: CASTNGGGMYF. The CDR3 nucleotides are TGTGCCAGCACCAACGGGGGGGGCATGTACTTC. The chain employs TRBV2 and TRBJ2-4; 8 positions match TRBD2. Germline CDR1 SNHLY, CDR2 FYNNEI. J lost 15 bases, V lost 7 bases, and 8 bases had no gene match. This CDR3 is built from 11 residues.

J is TRBJ2-5 and V is TRBV27; D possibly corresponds to TRBD2 (7 bases). In germline, CDR1 is MNHEY, CDR2 SMNVEV (reference sequence). The CDR3 extends over 13 amino acids. V dropped 4 bases and J dropped 5 bases, with 11 bases sitting between them. The CDR3 bases are TGTGCCAGCAGTTGGGGGGGCGGGGAGACCCAGTACTTC. The encoded protein is CASSWGGGETQYF.

This clone showed up just once. The J gene is TRBJ2-5, the V gene TRBV4-1; D not certain. The DNA end lines up better with TRBJ2-7; the J call may be wrong. Per germline, CDR1 MGHRA and CDR2 YSYEKL. CDR3 length equals 13 residues. The CDR3 here is CASSQDNGAEQYF. CDR3 nucleotides: TGCGCCAGCAGCCAAGATAATGGAGCCGAGCAGTACTTC.

The rearrangement joins TRBV4-1 to TRBJ2-4, with TRBD2 identical over 7 bases. CDR3 length equals 19 residues. V shed 0 bases, J shed 0 bases, and the junction held 11 bases outside the gene matches. In germline, CDR1 is MGHRA, CDR2 YSYEKL. The CDR3 DNA follows: TGCGCCAGCAGCCAAGACGGGGGGAATAGGCTCCTAGCCAAAAACATTCAGTACTTC. The encoded protein is CASSQDGGNRLLAKNIQYF.

The chain carries TRBV7-8 and TRBJ2-1, with 9 bases fitting TRBD2. The V gene's germline CDR1 is SGHVS and CDR2 FQNEAQ. V lost 0 bases and J lost 7; bases outside the gene matches: 7. This CDR3 region has 16 residues. CDR3 nucleotides: TGTGCCAGCAGCTTAGCCCCGCGGGGGGGCCTTAATGAGCAGTTCTTC. Its protein is CASSLAPRGGLNEQFF. The full variable domain, with the rest looked up from reference TRBV7-8 and TRBJ2-1, is GAGVSQSPRYKVAKRGQDVALRCDPISGHVSLFWYQQALGQGPEFLTYFQNEAQLDKSGLPSDRFFAERPEGSVSTLKIQRTQQEDSAVYLCASSLAPRGGLNEQFFGPGTRLTVL.

This sequence joins TRBV6-1 and TRBJ1-2; TRBD1 agrees at 7 bases. The germline V gene encodes CDR1 MNHNS and CDR2 SASEGT. V lost 6 bases, J lost 2 bases, and 9 bases stayed unmatched. The CDR3 has 15 residues. The DNA of the CDR3 is TGTGCCAGCAGGTTGGGGCAGGGGGTGAACTATGGCTACACCTTC. Amino acids: CASRLGQGVNYGYTF.

The chain combines TRBV19 with TRBJ2-1; D ambiguous. Between the trimmed V and J ends, which lost 7 bases and 0 bases, there was a span of 10 bases. The CDR3 consists of 14 residues. The germline gives CDR1 LNHDA, CDR2 SQIVND (reference sequence). CDR3 residues: CASNSRSSYNEQFF. The CDR3 coding sequence is TGTGCCAGTAACTCTAGGAGCTCCTACAATGAGCAGTTCTTC.

The chain has TRBV19 and TRBJ2-7, with a possible D match to TRBD1 (6 bases). The CDR3 is 13 residues long. The germline CDR1 and CDR2 sequences are LNHDA and SQIVND (reference sequence). V shed 8 bases and J shed 2 bases, with 13 bases lying between them. CDR3 sequence reads: CASAQGLAYEQYF. DNA of the CDR3: TGTGCCAGTGCTCAGGGGTTAGCCTACGAGCAGTACTTC.

The chain has TRBV28 and TRBJ2-7, with a weak D call TRBD1 (6 bases). This CDR3 has 14 amino acids. Germline loops: CDR1 MDHEN, CDR2 SYDVKM. Trimming took 3 bases from V and 2 from J, leaving 11 bases between them. CDR3 loop: CASSLGTPPYEQYF. In DNA, the CDR3 is TGTGCCAGCAGTTTGGGGACACCCCCCTACGAGCAGTACTTC.

The chain has TRBV5-1 and TRBJ1-4; 9 bases are shared with TRBD1. Germline CDR1 is SGHRS and CDR2 is YFSETQ. The CDR3 length is 15 residues. The J segment lost 7 bases and the V segment lost 0 bases, leaving 4 bases of the junction unmatched. The CDR3 nucleotides read TGCGCCAGCAGCTTGGACGGGACAGGGAGTGAAAAACTGTTTTTT. Translating it yields CASSLDGTGSEKLFF. The variable domain in full, completed from reference TRBV5-1 and TRBJ1-4, reads KAGVTQTPRYLIKTRGQQVTLSCSPISGHRSVSWYQQTPGQGLQFLFEYFSETQRNKGNFPGRFSGRQFSNSRSEMNVSTLELGDSALYLCASSLDGTGSEKLFFGSGTQLSVL.

The rearrangement uses TRBV4-1 and TRBJ2-7, with a weak D call TRBD1 (6 bases). CDR1 is MGHRA and CDR2 is YSYEKL in the germline V gene. Trimming left V 4 bases short and J 4 bases short, with 14 bases between. The CDR3 loop spans 14 amino acids. The CDR3 DNA reads TGCGCCAGCAGCCCAGGGGTGTACCCGTACGAGCAGTACTTC. Residues: CASSPGVYPYEQYF.

A few counts support this clone. The chain uses TRBV7-6 and TRBJ2-3; 9 bases match TRBD1. The CDR3 loop spans 13 amino acids. V lost 5 bases and J lost 6; bases outside the gene matches: 3. From germline, CDR1 is SGHVS and CDR2 FNYEAQ. CDR3 sequence (DNA): TGTGCCAGCAGCCCCGGACAGGGGGATACGCAGTATTTT. Its protein product is CASSPGQGDTQYF.

The rearrangement uses TRBV7-2 and TRBJ2-3; a possible D gene is TRBD2 (6 bases). Trimming took 1 base from V and 4 from J, leaving 12 bases between them. Germline V lookup: CDR1 SGHTA, CDR2 FQGNSA. The CDR3 is made up of 15 amino acids. In DNA, the CDR3 is TGTGCCAGCAGCTTAGTCGGGAGAGCGGCAGATACGCAGTATTTT. Protein product: CASSLVGRAADTQYF.

J is TRBJ1-6 and V is TRBV5-4; D gene ambiguous. Trimming stripped 0 bases from V and 14 bases from J, with 12 bases between. The CDR3 length is 13 residues. CDR1 SGHNT and CDR2 YYREEE come from the germline V gene (reference sequence). The CDR3 DNA reads as TGTGCCAGCAGCTTGGGAGGGTCTAGTTCCCTCCACTTT. Translation gives CASSLGGSSSLHF.

V and J are TRBV2 and TRBJ1-3; D perhaps matches TRBD1 (5 bases). V lost 1 base and J 4 bases, leaving 11 bases between the germline ends. The CDR3 is 15 residues long. Germline-derived CDR1 and CDR2 are SNHLY and FYNNEI. The CDR3 here is CASSEDGGDGNTIYF. The CDR3 DNA reads as TGTGCCAGCAGTGAAGATGGGGGGGACGGAAACACCATATATTTT.

The chain joins TRBV4-1 to TRBJ2-7, with 7 bases fitting TRBD1. Losses at the gene ends were 3 bases for V and 4 bases for J; bases not matched to a gene: 6. This CDR3 spans 14 amino acids. Germline values: CDR1 MGHRA, CDR2 YSYEKL. CDR3 DNA: TGCGCCAGCAGCCAGCCGACAGGGACATACGAGCAGTACTTC. Translation: CASSQPTGTYEQYF.